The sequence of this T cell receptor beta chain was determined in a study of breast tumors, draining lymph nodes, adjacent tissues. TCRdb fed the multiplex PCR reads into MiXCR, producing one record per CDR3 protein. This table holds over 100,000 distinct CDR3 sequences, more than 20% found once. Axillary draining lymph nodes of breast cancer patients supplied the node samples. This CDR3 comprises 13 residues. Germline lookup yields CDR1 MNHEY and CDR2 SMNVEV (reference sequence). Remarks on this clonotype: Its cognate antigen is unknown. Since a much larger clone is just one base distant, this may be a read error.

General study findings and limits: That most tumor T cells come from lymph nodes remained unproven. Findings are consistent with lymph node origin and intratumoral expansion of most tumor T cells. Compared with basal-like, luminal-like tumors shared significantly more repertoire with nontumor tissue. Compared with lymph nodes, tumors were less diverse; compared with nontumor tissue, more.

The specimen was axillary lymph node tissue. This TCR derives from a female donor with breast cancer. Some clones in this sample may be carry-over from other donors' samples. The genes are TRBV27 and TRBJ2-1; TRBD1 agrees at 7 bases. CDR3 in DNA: TGTGTCAGCAGTTTAAGGACAGGCAATGAGCAGTTCTTC. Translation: CVSSLRTGNEQFF.